This T cell receptor beta chain was recorded in a study of blood T cells in healthy people across ages. Overall study: There was about one barcoded beta molecule captured by template switching per two T cells.

CDR3 size: 14 residues. Trimming cost V 4 bases and J 4 bases, with 10 bases left between them. A second about 7 to 12 cycle PCR used barcoded and J-beta primers. One entry per CDR3 protein, called by TCRdb with MiXCR from the 5' RACE reads. The sample has approximately 800,000 distinct CDR3 sequences, more than 25% seen once. Findings and limits, study-wide: Long-lived and aged donors differed, with more naive CD4+ cells and higher diversity in the long-lived.

On this clonotype itself: Its antigen is not identified.

The sample also formed part of further work on T cells of mothers and their children. In that study: Donors were a few healthy Caucasian mothers and their six children.

The sequencing input was blood. This sequence was found in a boy between 10 and 17 years old in good health. This rearrangement joins TRBV12-3 or TRBV12-4 to TRBJ2-2; D possibly uses TRBD1 or TRBD2 (5 bases each). Here the CDR3 DNA reads TGTGCCAGCAGTTGGGACCAATCCACCGGGGAGCTGTTTTTT. This translates into CASSWDQSTGELFF.